The 11 T cell receptor beta chains below all came from one sample that was sequenced in a study of blood T cell repertoires in COVID-19. Sequencing used immunoSEQ multiplex PCR; TCRdb keeps in-frame clones, though not all of them. The sample lists about 200,000 clones, 83% occurring once. The sequenced sample was peripheral blood. These receptors were collected from a woman in her forties or fifties with acute or convalescent COVID-19.

This clone came up a few times. The chain combines TRBV15 with TRBJ1-5, with 7 bases matching TRBD1. With V trimmed by 1 base and J by 3 bases, 3 bases remained unmatched. Germline-derived CDR1 and CDR2 are LNHNV and YYDKDF (reference sequence). This CDR3 is 15 amino acids long. CDR3 sequence: CATSRGGQVNQPQHF. The CDR3 bases are TGTGCCACCAGCAGAGGCGGACAGGTCAATCAGCCCCAGCATTTT.

The V call is TRBV5-1, the J call TRBJ1-2, with D hard to call. This CDR3 has 13 residues. CDR1 and CDR2 from the germline V gene are SGHRS and YFSETQ. Trimming removed 0 bases from V and 8 bases from J, with 11 bases in between. CDR3 DNA: TGCGCCAGCAGCTTGGGCAGCGACGGGGGCTACACCTTC. It is translated as CASSLGSDGGYTF.

The chain combines TRBV7-2 with TRBJ2-1; TRBD2 agrees at 11 bases. Trimming at V came to 4 bases and at J to 9 bases, leaving 8 bases not matched to a gene. The CDR3 is 15 amino acids. Germline V CDR1 and CDR2: SGHTA, FQGNSA. CDR3 DNA sequence: TGTGCCAGCAGCTCCCGGGTAGCGGGAGGGGGTGAGCAGTTCTTC. This encodes CASSSRVAGGGEQFF.

The rearrangement uses TRBV19 and TRBJ2-7; 8 bases line up with TRBD1. Germline CDR1 is LNHDA and CDR2 is SQIVND (reference sequence). V shed 5 bases and J 0 bases; nucleotides not matched to a gene: 3. This CDR3 contains 14 residues. This CDR3 reads CASSATGGSYEQYF. The CDR3 bases are TGTGCCAGTAGTGCCACAGGGGGCTCCTACGAGCAGTACTTC.

This chain uses TRBV7-2 with TRBJ1-3, with D maybe TRBD1 (6 bases). The CDR3 is 14 amino acids. V lost 2 bases and J lost 3, with 8 bases in between. Germline CDR1 and CDR2: SGHTA and FQGNSA. Here the CDR3 reads CASSLNRVGNTIYF. DNA for the CDR3: TGTGCCAGCAGCTTAAACAGGGTTGGAAACACCATATATTTT.

The genes are TRBV4-1 and TRBJ2-7, with 10 positions matching TRBD2. The trim removed 1 base at V and 6 bases at J, leaving 6 bases unmatched. CDR1 MGHRA and CDR2 YSYEKL come from the germline V gene. The CDR3 has 15 amino acids. The CDR3 DNA follows: TGCGCCAGCAGCCAAGCAGCGGGAGGGCCTATCGAGCAGTACTTC. It specifies CASSQAAGGPIEQYF.

This clone was counted a single time. This chain connects TRBV27 to TRBJ2-7, with 9 bases identical to TRBD2. Germline lookup yields CDR1 MNHEY and CDR2 SMNVEV (reference sequence). J was trimmed by 3 bases and V by 5 bases; bases with no gene match: 8. CDR3 length equals 15 residues. CDR3 loop: CASSPTSGPYYEQYF. The CDR3 region has the DNA TGTGCCAGCAGTCCAACTAGCGGGCCGTACTACGAGCAGTACTTC.

V and J are TRBV19 and TRBJ1-1, with D perhaps matching TRBD1 (5 bases). This CDR3 spans 16 amino acids. With 1 base removed from V and 3 bases from J, the gap between germline ends came to 15 bases. Germline V lookup: CDR1 LNHDA, CDR2 SQIVND (reference sequence). The CDR3 region has the DNA TGTGCCAGTAGTATAGGGACATCCCTCGCCGACACTGAAGCTTTCTTT. It is translated as CASSIGTSLADTEAFF.

The chain combines TRBV24-1 with TRBJ2-5; 8 bases align to TRBD1. Trimming removed 3 bases from V and 0 bases from J; junction bases left unmatched: 5. This CDR3 spans 16 amino acids. Germline CDR1 KGHDR, CDR2 SFDVKD. CDR3: CATSDGDRSNQETQYF. In nucleotides, the CDR3 is TGTGCCACCAGTGATGGGGACAGGTCCAACCAAGAGACCCAGTACTTC.

This chain links TRBV28 with TRBJ2-7, with 7 nucleotides matching TRBD2. Germline CDR1 is MDHEN and CDR2 is SYDVKM. J gave up 2 bases and V 4 bases, and 5 bases lay outside the gene matches. The length of the CDR3 is 14 residues. CDR3 sequence reads: CASSSLGGTYEQYF. The CDR3 nucleotides are TGTGCCAGCAGTTCCCTGGGGGGGACCTACGAGCAGTACTTC. Full variable domain (remainder filled in from reference TRBV28 and TRBJ2-7): DVKVTQSSRYLVKRTGEKVFLECVQDMDHENMFWYRQDPGLGLRLIYFSYDVKMKEKGDIPEGYSVSREKKERFSLILESASTNQTSMYLCASSSLGGTYEQYFGPGTRLTVT.

The sample holds one count of this clone. CDR3 coding DNA: TGTGCCAGCAGTTACTCGGTCGGGAGCTACGAGCAGTACTTC. Its protein is CASSYSVGSYEQYF. The chain carries TRBV6-5 and TRBJ2-7, with D possibly matching TRBD2 (6 bases). Germline CDR1 and CDR2: MNHEY and SVGAGI. The CDR3 has 14 amino acids. Trimming removed 0 bases at V and 3 bases at J, with 9 bases between.